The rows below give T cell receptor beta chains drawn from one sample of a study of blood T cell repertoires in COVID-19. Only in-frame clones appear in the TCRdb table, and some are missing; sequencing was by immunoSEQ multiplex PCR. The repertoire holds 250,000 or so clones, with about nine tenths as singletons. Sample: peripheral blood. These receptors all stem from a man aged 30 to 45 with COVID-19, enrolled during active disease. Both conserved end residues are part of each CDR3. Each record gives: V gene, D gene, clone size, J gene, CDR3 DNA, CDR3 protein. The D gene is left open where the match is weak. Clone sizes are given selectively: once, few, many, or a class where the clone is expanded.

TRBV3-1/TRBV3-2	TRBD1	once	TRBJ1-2	TGTGCCAGCAGACAGAACGACAGGGGCTATGGCTACACCTTC	CASRQNDRGYGYTF
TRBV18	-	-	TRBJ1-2	TGTGCCAGCTCACCACCGGGAGAGCCTAACTATGGCTACACCTTC	CASSPPGEPNYGYTF
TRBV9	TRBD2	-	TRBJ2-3	TGTGCCAGCAGCGACCGGGGACTAGCGGGGGTAGATACGCAGTATTTT	CASSDRGLAGVDTQYF
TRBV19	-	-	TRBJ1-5	TGTGCCAGTAGTATCGCGACTCAGGGGTGGAATCAGCCCCAGCATTTT	CASSIATQGWNQPQHF
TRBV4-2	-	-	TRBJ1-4	TGTGCCAGCAGCCAAGATCGTAGGGGGACTAATGAAAAACTGTTTTTT	CASSQDRRGTNEKLFF
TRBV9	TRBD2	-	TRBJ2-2	TGTGCCAGCAGCGACTTGAAGCGGGGTACCACCGGGGAGCTGTTTTTT	CASSDLKRGTTGELFF
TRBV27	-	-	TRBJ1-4	TGTGCCAGCAGCGGTGCTTTTAATGAAAAACTGTTTTTT	CASSGAFNEKLFF
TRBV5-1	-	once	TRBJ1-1	TGCGCCAGCAGCAACCCCACAGAGAACACTGAAGCTTTCTTT	CASSNPTENTEAFF
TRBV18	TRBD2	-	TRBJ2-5	TGTGCCAGCTCACCCGGTCTAGCGGGGGGAATCCAAGAGACCCAGTACTTC	CASSPGLAGGIQETQYF
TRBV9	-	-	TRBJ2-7	TGTGCCAGCACCCCACAGGGTTCGGCCTCCTACGAGCAGTACTTC	CASTPQGSASYEQYF
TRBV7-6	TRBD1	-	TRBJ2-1	TGTGCCAGCAGCTTCGGCGACAGGGGGCTGGATGAGCAGTTCTTC	CASSFGDRGLDEQFF
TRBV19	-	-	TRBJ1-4	TGTGCCAGTAGTCCCTCCGGGACACCTAATGAAAAACTGTTTTTT	CASSPSGTPNEKLFF
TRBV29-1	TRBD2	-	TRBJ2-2	TGCAGCGTTGTGCCCAGCGGGGGCACCGGGGAGCTGTTTTTT	CSVVPSGGTGELFF
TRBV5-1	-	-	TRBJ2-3	TGCGCCAGCAGCTTCCTGACAGGTTTGACAGATACGCAGTATTTT	CASSFLTGLTDTQYF
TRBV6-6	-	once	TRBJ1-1	TGTGCCAGCAGTTACGATTCAGGGAGGATAGGCACTGAAGCTTTCTTT	CASSYDSGRIGTEAFF
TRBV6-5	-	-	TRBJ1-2	TGTGCCAGCAGCCCACGAGGGAACTATGGCTACACCTTC	CASSPRGNYGYTF
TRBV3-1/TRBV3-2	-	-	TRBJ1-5	TGTGCCAGCAGCCAAGATCTTGATCAGCCCCAGCATTTT	CASSQDLDQPQHF
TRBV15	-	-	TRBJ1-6	TGTGCCACCAGCAGAGAGACCGCCATGGGGGGGAACTTCCCCCTCCACTTT	CATSRETAMGGNFPLHF
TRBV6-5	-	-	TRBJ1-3	TGTGCCAGCAGTTACTCCCGGCGGAATGGGGGAAACACCATATATTTT	CASSYSRRNGGNTIYF
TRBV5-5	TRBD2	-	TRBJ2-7	TGTGCCAGCAGCAGACAAGCGGGGGCGTCCTACGAGCAGTACTTC	CASSRQAGASYEQYF
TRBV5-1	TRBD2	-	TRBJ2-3	TGCGCCAGCAGACGAGGACTAGCGGGGCTCACGGCGGTAGATACGCAGTATTTT	CASRRGLAGLTAVDTQYF
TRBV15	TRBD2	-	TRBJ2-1	TGTGCCACCAACCCGGGGGGGACTTACAATGAGCAGTTCTTC	CATNPGGTYNEQFF
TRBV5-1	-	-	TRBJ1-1	TGCGCCAGCTCCTGGGGGGGCCAGACTGAAGCTTTCTTT	CASSWGGQTEAFF
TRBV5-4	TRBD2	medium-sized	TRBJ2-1	TGTGCCAGCAGCTTGGAAGTGGGACTAGCGGCCTACAATGAGCAGTTCTTC	CASSLEVGLAAYNEQFF
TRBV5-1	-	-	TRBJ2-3	TGCGCCAGCAGCTTTTCGCTGAGAGCTAGCACAGATACGCAGTATTTT	CASSFSLRASTDTQYF
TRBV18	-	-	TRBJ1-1	TGTGCCAGCTCCCGGACAGAAAGGAACACTGAAGCTTTCTTT	CASSRTERNTEAFF
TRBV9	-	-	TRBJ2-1	TGTGCCAGCAGCCCCTGGGACTTTTACAATGAGCAGTTCTTC	CASSPWDFYNEQFF
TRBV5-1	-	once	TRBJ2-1	TGCGCCAGCAGCTTGGACAGCTTTAGGAATGAGCAGTTCTTC	CASSLDSFRNEQFF
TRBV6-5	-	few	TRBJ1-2	TGTGCCAGCAGTTACCGAACAGGATACTATGGCTACACCTTC	CASSYRTGYYGYTF
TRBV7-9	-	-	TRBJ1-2	TGTGCCAGCAGTTCTCCGGGGTCCCCCAATGGCTACACCTTC	CASSSPGSPNGYTF
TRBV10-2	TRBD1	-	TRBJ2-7	TGCGCCAGCAGTGAGGATTTGGGGACAGGGGCCTACGAGCAGTACTTC	CASSEDLGTGAYEQYF
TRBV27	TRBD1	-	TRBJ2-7	TGTGCCAGCAGTCGGACAGGGCAGGTCTACGAGCAGTACTTC	CASSRTGQVYEQYF
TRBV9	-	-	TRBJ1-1	TGTGCCAGCAGCCCAACGACAGAGAACACTGAAGCTTTCTTT	CASSPTTENTEAFF
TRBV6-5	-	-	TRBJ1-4	TGTGCCAGCAGTCCCGCACCAGGCGAAAAACTGTTTTTT	CASSPAPGEKLFF
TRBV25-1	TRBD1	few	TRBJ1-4	TGTGCCAGCGCGGTCCCGGGACAGGGGGATGAAAAACTGTTTTTT	CASAVPGQGDEKLFF
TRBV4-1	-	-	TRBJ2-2	TGCGCCAGCAGCCAAATGCCCGGGGATACCCGGTCCGGGGAGCTGTTTTTT	CASSQMPGDTRSGELFF
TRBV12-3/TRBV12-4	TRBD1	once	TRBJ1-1	TGTGCCAGCAGTTCTGCAGGGGGCACTGAAGCTTTCTTT	CASSSAGGTEAFF
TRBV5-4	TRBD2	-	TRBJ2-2	TGTGCCAGCAGCTTAGGACTAGCGGGGGGACGGGTCACCGGGGAGCTGTTTTTT	CASSLGLAGGRVTGELFF
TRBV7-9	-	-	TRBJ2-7	TGTGCCAGCAGCTTAGCGGACAGCTACTACGAGCAGTACTTC	CASSLADSYYEQYF
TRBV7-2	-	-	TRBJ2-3	TGTGCCAGCAGCCCGCTCGGACTTCGCACAGATACGCAGTATTTT	CASSPLGLRTDTQYF
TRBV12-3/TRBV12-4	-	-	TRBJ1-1	TGTGCCAGCAGTTTAAAGCGGAACACTGAAGCTTTCTTT	CASSLKRNTEAFF
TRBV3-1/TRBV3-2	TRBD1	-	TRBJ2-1	TGTGCCAGCAGCCCGGGACCCGGGACAGGGGGCGGGAAGTTCTTC	CASSPGPGTGGGKFF